This T cell receptor (beta chain) was retrieved from a study of CD8+ T cells in alopecia areata. Study as a whole: Treated patients were given 5 to 10 mg oral tofacitinib twice daily.

Overall study findings and caveats: Compared with normal scalp, lesional scalp had higher clonality and more expanded CD8+ clones.

Following extraction, RNA underwent reverse transcription to cDNA, which served as the sequencing template. The data were produced by immunoSEQ multiplex PCR, yet TCRdb's version contains in-frame clones alone and is incomplete. This sample yields some 170,000 clones, of which about 63% are seen a single time; roughly 1.7% belongs to the top ten. This clone has a single count. As yet, its antigen is unknown. In alopecia areata patients, both lesional scalp punch biopsies and peripheral blood were collected. Looked up from germline, CDR1 is SGDLS and CDR2 is YYNGEE. The length of the CDR3 is 14 residues. The V end lost 4 bases, the J end lost 0 bases, and 9 bases lay between the germline ends.

Sequenced material: CD4+ T cells sorted from blood, taken at week 0. This TCR was recovered from a human donor with alopecia areata. The J gene is TRBJ2-3, the V gene TRBV9; no reliable D call. In nucleotides, the CDR3 is TGTGCCAGCAGCCCTCAGACTAGCACAGATACGCAGTATTTT. Translation: CASSPQTSTDTQYF. Full variable domain (outside the CDR3, taken from reference TRBV9 and TRBJ2-3): DSGVTQTPKHLITATGQRVTLRCSPRSGDLSVYWYQQSLDQGLQFLIQYYNGEERAKGNILERFSAQQFPDLHSELNLSSLELGDSALYFCASSPQTSTDTQYFGPGTRLTVL.